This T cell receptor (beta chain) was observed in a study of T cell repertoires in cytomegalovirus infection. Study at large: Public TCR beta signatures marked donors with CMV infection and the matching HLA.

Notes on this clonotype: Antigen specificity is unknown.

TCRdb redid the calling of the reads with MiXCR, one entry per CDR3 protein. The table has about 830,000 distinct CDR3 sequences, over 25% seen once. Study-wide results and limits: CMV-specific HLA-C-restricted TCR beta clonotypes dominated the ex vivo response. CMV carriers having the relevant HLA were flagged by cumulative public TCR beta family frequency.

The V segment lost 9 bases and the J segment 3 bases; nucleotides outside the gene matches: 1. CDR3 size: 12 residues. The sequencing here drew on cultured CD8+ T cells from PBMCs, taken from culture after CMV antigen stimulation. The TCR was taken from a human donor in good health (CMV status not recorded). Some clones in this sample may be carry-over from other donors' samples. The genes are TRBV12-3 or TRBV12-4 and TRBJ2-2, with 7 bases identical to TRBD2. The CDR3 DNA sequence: TGTGCCAGAGGACTAGACACCGGGGAGCTGTTTTTT. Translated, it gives CARGLDTGELFF.